This T cell receptor beta chain was documented in a study of Tregs in tolerant kidney transplant recipients. Broader study findings: Tolerant patients' donor-specific Tregs expanded beyond overall Tregs, suggesting antigen-driven growth. Few patients were studied, so findings need validation in larger groups. Biological reproducibility was not directly addressed, but technical replication error appeared minimal.

This clone was observed a single time. Its antigen remains unidentified. Related graft donors supplied nonmyeloablative bone marrow transplants, and mixed chimerism was transient. Thawed PBMCs were FACS-sorted into unstimulated CD4+CD25+CD127- regulatory T cells, CD4+CD25- non-regulatory cells, CD4 and CD8 cells. Profiled with immunoSEQ multiplex PCR; TCRdb holds only in-frame clones, not every one. The sample records some 21,000 clones, approximately 81% being singletons. The origin of this receptor is a human patient who received a combined kidney and bone marrow transplant. Some T cells may originate from the graft donor. This specimen was CD8+ T cells from blood (PBMCs), taken 6 months after the transplant.

The CDR3 sequence is CASSFGTSATDTQYF. CDR3 coding DNA: TGTGCCAGCAGCTTTGGGACTAGCGCCACAGATACGCAGTATTTT. This chain links TRBV9 with TRBJ2-3, with 10 bases lining up with TRBD2. There are 15 residues in the CDR3. Losses at the gene ends were 4 bases for V and 2 bases for J; bases not matched to a gene: 4. In germline, CDR1 is SGDLS, CDR2 YYNGEE. The full variable domain, with the rest looked up from reference TRBV9 and TRBJ2-3, is DSGVTQTPKHLITATGQRVTLRCSPRSGDLSVYWYQQSLDQGLQFLIQYYNGEERAKGNILERFSAQQFPDLHSELNLSSLELGDSALYFCASSFGTSATDTQYFGPGTRLTVL.